These 20 T cell receptor beta chains came from one sample sequenced in a study of blood T cell repertoires in COVID-19. Clones were read by immunoSEQ multiplex PCR, and TCRdb kept only the in-frame ones, dropping some. The sample has some 180,000 clones; 75% to 90% are singletons. Source material: PBMCs or T cells enriched from blood (not recorded which). The receptor set was obtained from a man aged 35 to 55 who had recovered from COVID-19.

The chain recombines TRBV14 with TRBJ1-2, with D perhaps matching TRBD1 (5 bases). V was clipped by 0 bases and J by 3 bases, with 14 bases between them. This CDR3 contains 16 residues. Per the germline V gene, CDR1 is SGHDN and CDR2 is FVKESK. Here the CDR3 reads CASSQDIDRPHYGYTF. For the CDR3, the DNA is TGTGCCAGCAGCCAAGATATCGACAGACCCCACTATGGCTACACCTTC.

This clone has more than one count but fewer than ten. The chain is built from TRBV5-4 and TRBJ2-2; the match to TRBD2 covers 9 bases. CDR3 length: 14 residues. The germline V gene encodes CDR1 SGHNT and CDR2 YYREEE (reference sequence). J lost 5 bases, V lost 10 bases, and 9 bases had no gene match. Here the CDR3 reads CAAQAGGRTGELFF. DNA for the CDR3: TGTGCCGCCCAGGCGGGGGGGCGTACCGGGGAGCTGTTTTTT.

The chain carries TRBV6-5 and TRBJ2-7; weak D call: TRBD1 (6 bases). The V and J ends lost 4 bases and 4 bases respectively, with 17 bases between them. Germline assignment: CDR1 MNHEY and CDR2 SVGAGI. This CDR3 is 15 amino acids long. CDR3 amino acids: CASSLTPGAGYEQYF. The CDR3 bases are TGTGCCAGCAGTTTAACCCCAGGGGCGGGTTACGAGCAGTACTTC.

This chain joins TRBV28 and TRBJ1-6, with D possibly being TRBD1 (6 bases). Germline lookup yields CDR1 MDHEN and CDR2 SYDVKM. V lost 6 bases, J lost 7 bases, and 16 bases lay in between. The CDR3 has 15 amino acids. This CDR3 is CASSGEQGRNSPLHF. CDR3 in DNA: TGTGCCAGCAGCGGTGAACAGGGCCGGAATTCACCCCTCCACTTT.

CDR3 residues: CASSLRGGGQPQHF. The CDR3 bases are TGTGCCAGCAGCTTAAGGGGAGGTGGTCAGCCCCAGCATTTT. This chain links TRBV7-8 with TRBJ1-5; D might be TRBD1 (5 bases). The CDR3 is 14 residues long. The germline gives CDR1 SGHVS, CDR2 FQNEAQ. The V end lost 2 bases, the J end lost 6 bases, and 11 bases lay between the germline ends.

V is TRBV2 and J is TRBJ1-3, with 7 bases fitting TRBD1. The V gene end was trimmed by 10 bases and the J gene end by 4 bases; junction bases not matched to a gene: 19. Germline assignment: CDR1 SNHLY and CDR2 FYNNEI. This CDR3 contains 17 residues. For the CDR3, the DNA is TGTGCCACAGACAGGGTCTATCAGCACCATGGGGGAAACACCATATATTTT. Translating gives CATDRVYQHHGGNTIYF.

For the CDR3, the DNA is TGCGCCAGCCAGAGGGTCGGGGGCACCGGGGAGCTGTTTTTT. The encoded protein is CASQRVGGTGELFF. The genes are TRBV5-1 and TRBJ2-2, with a tentative D call TRBD2 (6 bases). The CDR3 has 14 amino acids. Trimming took off 7 bases at V and 4 bases at J, with 14 bases between the two ends. The germline gives CDR1 SGHRS, CDR2 YFSETQ.

The gene calls are TRBV19 and TRBJ2-3; 8 nucleotides match TRBD2. V lost 5 bases, J lost 6 bases, and 7 bases stayed unmatched. CDR3 length equals 14 residues. Per the germline V gene, CDR1 is LNHDA and CDR2 is SQIVND (reference sequence). CDR3 loop: CASSRTSMSDTQYF. The CDR3 DNA follows: TGTGCCAGTAGTCGGACTAGCATGTCGGATACGCAGTATTTT.

Only one count was recorded for this clone. The V gene is TRBV30, the J gene TRBJ1-2; no clear D. CDR1 and CDR2 (germline): GTSNPN, SVGIG (reference sequence). V lost 4 bases and J 7 bases, leaving 13 bases between the germline ends. The CDR3 has 12 residues. The CDR3 DNA follows: TGTGCCTGGATCGTCTCTTCGGGTGGCTACACCTTC. This codes for CAWIVSSGGYTF.

The CDR3 nucleotides are TGTGCCAGCACCCTATGGTCCCTTAGAGATAGCAATCAGCCCCAGCATTTT. Its translation is CASTLWSLRDSNQPQHF. This sequence joins TRBV28 and TRBJ1-5; no firm D call. CDR3 length equals 17 residues. The V and J ends lost 7 bases and 0 bases respectively, with 19 bases between them. Germline CDR1 MDHEN, CDR2 SYDVKM.

This sequence joins TRBV12-3 or TRBV12-4 and TRBJ1-2, with D perhaps TRBD1 (5 bases). This CDR3 region has 13 residues. The V end was cut by 2 bases, the J end by 6 bases, with 10 bases between. CDR3 protein: CASSLREGHGYTF. In nucleotides, the CDR3 is TGTGCCAGCAGTTTAAGGGAGGGGCATGGCTACACCTTC.

The V call is TRBV5-1, the J call TRBJ2-1; 10 bases are shared with TRBD2. CDR3 length: 17 residues. The J segment lost 2 bases and the V segment lost 4 bases, leaving 9 bases of the junction unmatched. Looked up from germline, CDR1 is SGHRS and CDR2 is YFSETQ. The CDR3: CASSPTSLAGAYNEQFF. The CDR3 DNA reads as TGCGCCAGCAGCCCGACTTCCCTAGCGGGGGCCTACAATGAGCAGTTCTTC.

This clone appeared once. The chain couples TRBV6-1 to TRBJ1-2; D ambiguous. Trimming cost V 2 bases and J 3 bases, with 16 bases left between them. The CDR3 consists of 16 residues. Germline-derived CDR1 and CDR2 are MNHNS and SASEGT. CDR3 DNA: TGTGCCAGCAGTGAATTCAGCGGTACGTGGTACTATGGCTACACCTTC. It encodes CASSEFSGTWYYGYTF.

In DNA, the CDR3 is TGTGCCAGTACCGGGGTGGGAAATGAGCAGTTCTTC. Translation gives CASTGVGNEQFF. The chain carries TRBV19 and TRBJ2-1; tentative D call: TRBD2 (5 bases). This CDR3 has 12 residues. The ends were cut back, 7 bases at V and 7 bases at J, with 11 bases in the middle. Per germline, CDR1 LNHDA and CDR2 SQIVND (reference sequence).

The rearrangement uses TRBV9 and TRBJ2-2; 10 bases align to TRBD2. Germline assignment: CDR1 SGDLS and CDR2 YYNGEE. V lost 0 bases, J lost 6 bases, and 11 bases stayed unmatched. This CDR3 is built from 18 residues. CDR3 coding DNA: TGTGCCAGCAGCGTAGCCCCCTTTCTAGCGGGAGAGCCCGGGGAGCTGTTTTTT. Residues: CASSVAPFLAGEPGELFF.

On this clone itself: One junction end does not reproduce the germline sequence, and a read error may be involved. The chain is built from TRBV13 and TRBJ1-2; 9 bases match TRBD1. CDR1 is PRHDT and CDR2 is FYEKMQ in the germline V gene (reference sequence). The CDR3 spans 12 residues. The CDR3 DNA is TGTGCCAGCAGCCCCGGGACAGGGTCTGGACGCTTC. Translating it yields CASSPGTGSGRF. Together with reference TRBV13 and TRBJ1-2, the CDR3 gives the full variable domain: AAGVIQSPRHLIKEKRETATLKCYPIPRHDTVYWYQQGPGQDPQFLISFYEKMQSDKGSIPDRFSAQQFSDYHSELNMSSLELGDSALYFCASSPGTGSGRFGSGTRLTVV.

The CDR3 nucleotides are TGTGCCAGCAGCTTAACAGGGGGGAACACTGAAGCTTTCTTT. As protein: CASSLTGGNTEAFF. The rearrangement uses TRBV11-1 and TRBJ1-1; 8 bases map to TRBD1. V lost 2 bases to trimming and J lost 1 base; unmatched junction nucleotides: 0. The CDR3 totals 14 residues. Germline CDR1 and CDR2: SGHAT and FQDESV (reference sequence).

This clone showed up just once. This chain connects TRBV11-2 to TRBJ1-6; 8 bases fit TRBD1. The CDR3 sequence is 15 residues long. Germline-derived CDR1 and CDR2 are SGHAT and FQNNGV. Trimming took 5 bases from V and 10 from J; bases not matched to a gene: 10. The CDR3 here is CASSPRTGIDSPLHF. The DNA for the CDR3 is TGTGCCAGCAGCCCCCGGACAGGGATAGACTCACCCCTCCACTTT.

This clone was observed once. V and J are TRBV21-1 and TRBJ1-4. TRBV21-1 has pseudogene status. The CDR3 contains 13 residues. The CDR3 loop reads CASRLKEFEKLFF. Here the CDR3 DNA reads TGTGCCAGCAGGCTAAAAGAATTCGAAAAACTGTTTTTT.

This rearrangement joins TRBV7-9 to TRBJ1-1, with TRBD1 identical over 7 bases. Germline values: CDR1 SEHNR, CDR2 FQNEAQ (reference sequence). V lost 2 bases and J lost 8; bases outside the gene matches: 5. The CDR3 consists of 13 residues. The DNA of the CDR3 is TGTGCCAGCAGCTTACGACAGGGTCACGAAGCTTTCTTT. This codes for CASSLRQGHEAFF. Full variable domain (rest looked up from reference TRBV7-9 and TRBJ1-1): DTGVSQNPRHKITKRGQNVTFRCDPISEHNRLYWYRQTLGQGPEFLTYFQNEAQLEKSRLLSDRFSAERPKGSFSTLEIQRTEQGDSAMYLCASSLRQGHEAFFGQGTRLTVV.